The 12 T cell receptor beta chains below all came from one sample that was sequenced in a study of cytomegalovirus exposure and HLA in healthy donors. PCR employed 60 Vbeta and 13 Jbeta primers. The protocol was immunoSEQ multiplex PCR, while the TCRdb copy is restricted to in-frame clones and leaves out a portion. The sample holds approximately 200,000 clones, around 80% seen once. Sequences were obtained from PBMCs. Receptors originate from a girl under 10 years old in good health and CMV-seronegative.

Details on this clone: The same CDR3 is also encoded by other DNA sequences in this sample. J is TRBJ2-2 and V is TRBV5-1, with 8 bases that match TRBD1. The germline gives CDR1 SGHRS, CDR2 YFSETQ. V lost 5 bases, J lost 5 bases, and 8 bases stayed unmatched. This CDR3 spans 15 amino acids. The CDR3 spells CASSPGQGGTGELFF. The CDR3 DNA is TGCGCCAGCAGTCCTGGACAGGGTGGTACCGGGGAGCTGTTTTTT.

The chain joins TRBV6-1 to TRBJ1-1; D is undetermined. Germline-derived CDR1 and CDR2 are MNHNS and SASEGT. Trimming pared 7 bases from V and 0 bases from J, leaving 9 bases between. The CDR3 spans 13 residues. CDR3 nucleotide sequence: TGTGCCAGCACTTACCAGGTGAACACTGAAGCTTTCTTT. This encodes CASTYQVNTEAFF.

This clone was seen a single time. This sequence joins TRBV14 and TRBJ2-1; TRBD2 matches at 10 bases. Germline V gene sequence: CDR1 SGHDN, CDR2 FVKESK. The V gene end was trimmed by 2 bases and the J gene end by 10 bases; junction bases not matched to a gene: 5. The CDR3 has 14 residues. CDR3 sequence: CASSQLAGEQEQFF. The DNA of the CDR3 is TGTGCCAGCAGCCAACTAGCGGGAGAACAAGAGCAGTTCTTC.

V gene TRBV13 combines with J gene TRBJ2-1; 11 nucleotides agree with TRBD2. CDR3 length equals 16 residues. The J segment lost 7 bases and the V segment lost 6 bases, leaving 11 bases of the junction unmatched. In germline, CDR1 is PRHDT, CDR2 FYEKMQ (reference sequence). CDR3 DNA sequence: TGTGCCAGCAGGCAGAGTAGCGGGAGGGCCGTGAATGAGCAGTTCTTC. It codes for CASRQSSGRAVNEQFF.

The chain joins TRBV29-1 to TRBJ1-1; D is unclear. Germline V lookup: CDR1 SQVTM, CDR2 ANQGSEA. CDR3 length equals 11 residues. Trimming left V 7 bases short and J 4 bases short, with 10 bases between. CDR3 coding DNA: TGCAGCGCCCGGAGGATCACTGAAGCTTTCTTT. It specifies CSARRITEAFF.

The J gene is TRBJ2-5, the V gene TRBV7-3; 8 nucleotides agree with TRBD1. The J call may be incorrect, as the DNA end agrees better with TRBJ2-7. CDR1 and CDR2 from the germline V gene are SGHTA and FQGTGA. There are 15 residues in the CDR3. CDR3 in DNA: TGTGCCAGCAGCCCGGACAGGGAGAGATCCTACGAGCAGTACTTC. Translated: CASSPDRERSYEQYF.

J is TRBJ2-7 and V is TRBV10-3; TRBD2 agrees at 8 bases. V was pared by 3 bases and J by 4 bases, with 17 bases of the junction left unmatched. CDR3 size: 18 residues. CDR1 and CDR2 (germline): ENHRY, SYGVKD. The CDR3 nucleotides are TGTGCCATCAGTGAAGCTAAGTTTCAAGCGGGAGTAACGTACGAGCAGTACTTC. Amino acid sequence: CAISEAKFQAGVTYEQYF.

V usage is TRBV27 and J usage is TRBJ2-7, with 7 bases lining up with TRBD1. V was clipped by 5 bases and J by 4 bases; unmatched bases: 14. This CDR3 is built from 16 residues. Germline CDR1 reads MNHEY; CDR2 reads SMNVEV (reference sequence). The CDR3 is CASSPTGVKNDYEQYF. The CDR3 DNA sequence: TGTGCCAGCAGTCCAACAGGGGTCAAAAACGATTACGAGCAGTACTTC.

V is TRBV5-1 and J is TRBJ2-5; 11 bases align to TRBD2. Per germline, CDR1 SGHRS and CDR2 YFSETQ. V lost 5 bases and J lost 5; bases outside the gene matches: 8. This CDR3 region has 15 residues. The CDR3 nucleotides read TGCGCCAGCAGAACTAGCGGGGGCGAGGGGGAGACCCAGTACTTC. Amino acid sequence: CASRTSGGEGETQYF. The variable domain in full, with the rest retrieved from reference TRBV5-1 and TRBJ2-5, is KAGVTQTPRYLIKTRGQQVTLSCSPISGHRSVSWYQQTPGQGLQFLFEYFSETQRNKGNFPGRFSGRQFSNSRSEMNVSTLELGDSALYLCASRTSGGEGETQYFGPGTRLLVL.

The V gene is TRBV6-1, the J gene TRBJ2-5; TRBD1 matches at 8 bases. The V segment lost 2 bases and the J segment 3 bases; nucleotides outside the gene matches: 5. CDR1 and CDR2 (germline): MNHNS, SASEGT. The CDR3 is made up of 15 amino acids. The CDR3 sequence: CASSERDRPKETQYF. CDR3 DNA: TGTGCCAGCAGTGAAAGGGACAGGCCTAAAGAGACCCAGTACTTC.

This sequence joins TRBV27 and TRBJ1-2; D is possibly TRBD1 (5 bases). CDR1 MNHEY and CDR2 SMNVEV come from the germline V gene (reference sequence). This CDR3 contains 14 residues. The germline V and J ends were trimmed by 2 bases and 6 bases, with 13 bases remaining between them. The CDR3 loop is CASSLGGSGDGYTF. The DNA of the CDR3 is TGTGCCAGCAGTTTAGGGGGGTCTGGAGATGGCTACACCTTC.

This clone was observed a handful of times. This chain uses TRBV2 with TRBJ2-7, with D possibly TRBD2 on 6 matching bases. The CDR3 has 14 residues. V dropped 5 bases and J dropped 5 bases, with 16 bases sitting between them. CDR1 and CDR2 from the germline V gene are SNHLY and FYNNEI. The CDR3 sequence: CASSPRDWKNEQYF. CDR3 coding DNA: TGTGCCAGCAGTCCCCGGGACTGGAAGAACGAGCAGTACTTC.